A single sample gave rise to the 20 T cell receptor beta chains below, sequenced in a study of T cell repertoires in cytomegalovirus infection. Antigen specificity for these receptors is unknown. TCRdb processed the reads anew with MiXCR; each CDR3 protein has one entry. The sample has 40,000 to 55,000 distinct CDR3 sequences; about a fifth are singletons. Material: CD8+ T cells from cultured PBMCs, obtained from culture after CMV antigen stimulation. The receptors here all came from a human donor in good health (CMV status not recorded). Some clones in this sample may be carry-over from other donors' samples.

V gene TRBV19 combines with J gene TRBJ2-2; D is ambiguous. The germline V gene has CDR1 LNHDA and CDR2 SQIVND (reference sequence). CDR3 length equals 15 residues. V lost 7 bases to trimming and J lost 4 bases, with 16 bases between them. CDR3: CASTMRLVATGELFF. The DNA for the CDR3 is TGTGCCAGTACCATGCGTCTAGTCGCCACCGGGGAGCTGTTTTTT.

This clonotype showed up just a few times. The genes are TRBV19 and TRBJ1-1, with 8 bases lining up with TRBD1. Trimming at V came to 5 bases and at J to 4 bases, leaving 3 bases not matched to a gene. The CDR3 length is 13 residues. CDR1 is LNHDA, CDR2 SQIVND, per germline (reference sequence). CDR3 sequence: CASSETGGTEAFF. As DNA, the CDR3 is TGTGCCAGTAGTGAAACAGGGGGCACTGAAGCTTTCTTT.

This clonotype was seen only a few times. The gene calls are TRBV7-6 and TRBJ2-7, with D unclear. V gave up 2 bases and J gave up 2 bases, with 7 bases separating them. The CDR3 is made up of 13 amino acids. Germline-derived CDR1 and CDR2 are SGHVS and FNYEAQ. DNA for the CDR3: TGTGCCAGCAGCTTAAAAGCTACCTACGAGCAGTACTTC. Its translation is CASSLKATYEQYF.

The table lists this clonotype with many counts. V is TRBV7-6 and J is TRBJ1-4; D is uncertain. V was cut by 2 bases and J by 5 bases, with 6 bases left in between. Per the germline V gene, CDR1 is SGHVS and CDR2 is FNYEAQ. This CDR3 region has 13 residues. The CDR3 nucleotides read TGTGCCAGCAGCTTATCGATGAATGAAAAACTGTTTTTT. Translation: CASSLSMNEKLFF.

V is TRBV2 and J is TRBJ1-1; 8 bases map to TRBD1. The junction had 8 bases not matched to a gene; V was cut back by 3 bases and J by 5 bases. The CDR3 has 15 amino acids. CDR1 is SNHLY, CDR2 FYNNEI, per germline. CDR3: CASSDPTGDKTEAFF. In nucleotides, the CDR3 is TGTGCCAGCAGTGACCCGACAGGGGATAAGACTGAAGCTTTCTTT.

This clonotype was picked up a small number of times. V and J are TRBV27 and TRBJ2-1; D remains ambiguous. V lost 3 bases and J lost 4, with 10 bases in between. Germline CDR1 MNHEY, CDR2 SMNVEV (reference sequence). The CDR3 runs to 14 residues. CDR3 sequence: CASSFTAPYNEQFF. The CDR3 DNA follows: TGTGCCAGCAGTTTCACAGCCCCTTACAATGAGCAGTTCTTC.

J is TRBJ2-2 and V is TRBV2; the D is unclear. The CDR3 length is 11 residues. CDR1 SNHLY and CDR2 FYNNEI come from the germline V gene. The V gene lost 7 bases and the J gene lost 3 bases, with 3 bases spanning the gap. The CDR3: CASMHTGELFF. CDR3 DNA: TGTGCCAGCATGCACACCGGGGAGCTGTTTTTT. The full variable domain, with the rest looked up from reference TRBV2 and TRBJ2-2, is EPEVTQTPSHQVTQMGQEVILRCVPISNHLYFYWYRQILGQKVEFLVSFYNNEISEKSEIFDDQFSVERPDGSNFTLKIRSTKLEDSAMYFCASMHTGELFFGEGSRLTVL.

The chain joins TRBV7-6 to TRBJ1-4; perhaps TRBD1 as D (5 bases). Trimming took off 2 bases at V and 3 bases at J, with 7 bases between the two ends. The germline V gene has CDR1 SGHVS and CDR2 FNYEAQ. The CDR3 is made up of 14 amino acids. The CDR3, as DNA: TGTGCCAGCAGCTTAAGGGGCCCTAATGAAAAACTGTTTTTT. It encodes CASSLRGPNEKLFF. The full variable domain, its missing parts supplied by reference TRBV7-6 and TRBJ1-4, is GAGVSQSPRYKVTKRGQDVALRCDPISGHVSLYWYRQALGQGPEFLTYFNYEAQQDKSGLPNDRFSAERPEGSISTLTIQRTEQRDSAMYRCASSLRGPNEKLFFGSGTQLSVL.

This clonotype has only a few counts. The V call is TRBV7-9, the J call TRBJ2-1; 8 bases are a match to TRBD2. The junction had 3 bases not matched to a gene; V was cut back by 1 base and J by 4 bases. The CDR3 totals 15 residues. The germline V gene has CDR1 SEHNR and CDR2 FQNEAQ (reference sequence). The CDR3 loop is CASSLGSGSYNEQFF. CDR3 nucleotide sequence: TGTGCCAGCAGCTTAGGGAGCGGGAGTTACAATGAGCAGTTCTTC. Full variable domain (rest looked up from reference TRBV7-9 and TRBJ2-1): DTGVSQNPRHKITKRGQNVTFRCDPISEHNRLYWYRQTLGQGPEFLTYFQNEAQLEKSRLLSDRFSAERPKGSFSTLEIQRTEQGDSAMYLCASSLGSGSYNEQFFGPGTRLTVL.

The chain combines TRBV27 with TRBJ2-2; 10 nucleotides line up with TRBD1. The CDR3 extends over 15 amino acids. Looked up from germline, CDR1 is MNHEY and CDR2 is SMNVEV (reference sequence). The trim removed 6 bases at V and 3 bases at J, leaving 4 bases unmatched. DNA for the CDR3: TGTGCCAGCAGAAGGGGGACAGGGGACACCGGGGAGCTGTTTTTT. Protein: CASRRGTGDTGELFF.

This clonotype was recorded at least ten times. The chain combines TRBV7-2 with TRBJ2-2; 14 bases map to TRBD2. With V trimmed by 6 bases and J by 4 bases, 4 bases remained unmatched. Germline V gene data show CDR1 as SGHTA and CDR2 as FQGNSA. This CDR3 spans 16 amino acids. This CDR3 reads CASRGGLAGGTGELFF. For the CDR3, the DNA is TGTGCCAGCAGGGGAGGACTAGCGGGGGGCACCGGGGAGCTGTTTTTT.

This clonotype was detected a few times. A much larger clone is a single base away; this may be a read error. The chain is built from TRBV7-9 and TRBJ2-2; D is unresolved. Trimming stripped 8 bases from V and 0 bases from J, with 7 bases between. From germline, CDR1 is SEHNR and CDR2 FQNEAQ (reference sequence). This CDR3 is 13 amino acids long. The CDR3 here is CASDAPNTGELFF. CDR3 nucleotide sequence: TGTGCCAGCGATGCTCCGAACACCGGGGAGCTGTTTTTT.

The V gene is TRBV12-3 or TRBV12-4, the J gene TRBJ1-5; D is uncertain. The ends were cut back, 6 bases at V and 12 bases at J, with 12 bases in the middle. There are 11 residues in the CDR3. DNA for the CDR3: TGTGCCAGCAGCCCGGGTAGGATCCAGCATTTT. Encoded protein: CASSPGRIQHF.

The chain has TRBV7-7 and TRBJ2-2; TRBD2 matches at 10 bases. Germline CDR1 and CDR2: SSHAT and FNYEAQ (reference sequence). V lost 3 bases and J lost 1; bases outside the gene matches: 5. This CDR3 spans 17 amino acids. This CDR3 reads CASSFGLAGENTGELFF. Written as DNA, the CDR3 is TGTGCCAGCAGCTTCGGGCTAGCGGGGGAGAACACCGGGGAGCTGTTTTTT. The whole variable domain, remainder taken from reference TRBV7-7 and TRBJ2-2, is GAGVSQSPRYKVTKRGQDVTLRCDPISSHATLYWYQQALGQGPEFLTYFNYEAQPDKSGLPSDRFSAERPEGSISTLTIQRTEQRDSAMYRCASSFGLAGENTGELFFGEGSRLTVL.

This CDR3 is CATSEWGLAQHF. In DNA form, the CDR3 reads TGTGCCACCAGTGAGTGGGGCCTGGCCCAGCATTTT. J is TRBJ1-5 and V is TRBV15; the D gene is possibly TRBD1 (5 bases). V was pared by 6 bases and J by 11 bases, with 14 bases between. CDR3 length: 12 residues. CDR1 LNHNV and CDR2 YYDKDF come from the germline V gene (reference sequence).

This clonotype has more than one count but fewer than ten. CDR3 sequence reads: CASSPAPGELFF. The CDR3 bases are TGTGCCAGCAGTCCAGCCCCCGGGGAGCTGTTTTTT. The rearrangement links TRBV27 to TRBJ2-2; D uncertain. Looked up from germline, CDR1 is MNHEY and CDR2 is SMNVEV (reference sequence). CDR3 length: 12 amino acids. With 5 bases removed from V and 6 bases from J, the gap between germline ends came to 7 bases.

The chain has TRBV10-3 and TRBJ1-2, with D perhaps TRBD1 (5 bases). Looked up from germline, CDR1 is ENHRY and CDR2 is SYGVKD. The V gene lost 7 bases and the J gene lost 1 base, with 16 bases spanning the gap. CDR3 length: 15 amino acids. The CDR3 nucleotides read TGTGCCATCATGGACAAAGGTGAAGTTAACTATGGCTACACCTTC. This codes for CAIMDKGEVNYGYTF.

This clonotype has a count of ten or more. The chain carries TRBV29-1 and TRBJ2-7; tentatively, D is TRBD1 (5 bases). Germline V lookup: CDR1 SQVTM, CDR2 ANQGSEA. The ends were cut back, 0 bases at V and 9 bases at J, with 15 bases in the middle. CDR3 length equals 13 residues. The CDR3 loop is CSVEDGLRQGQYF. CDR3 DNA sequence: TGCAGCGTTGAAGATGGTTTACGGCAGGGGCAGTACTTC.

This clonotype was picked up a small number of times. The V and J genes are TRBV4-1 and TRBJ2-1, with 10 positions matching TRBD2. J lost 7 bases, V lost 4 bases, and 4 bases had no gene match. CDR3 size: 14 residues. Germline V lookup: CDR1 MGHRA, CDR2 YSYEKL. This CDR3 reads CASSPHSGRNEQFF. In nucleotides, the CDR3 is TGCGCCAGCAGCCCTCATAGCGGGAGGAATGAGCAGTTCTTC.

V is TRBV7-8 and J is TRBJ2-7; 10 positions match TRBD2. Looked up from germline, CDR1 is SGHVS and CDR2 is FQNEAQ. With V trimmed by 5 bases and J by 0 bases, 10 bases remained unmatched. This CDR3 has 17 residues. The chain's CDR3 is CASSLDPLAGVSYEQYF. CDR3 nucleotide sequence: TGTGCCAGCAGCCTAGACCCTCTAGCGGGGGTCTCCTACGAGCAGTACTTC.